This TCR beta chain originates from a study of blood T cell repertoires in COVID-19. Study as a whole: COVID-19 samples from acute and convalescent phases originated in the United States, Italy and Spain. T cells, B-cell-depleted T cells, or PBMCs provided the cDNA or gDNA that served as material.

This clone was seen only a few times. In the original processing: Scientists estimated how many nucleated cells there were by amplifying reference gene primers. Some clones are missing from TCRdb's copy, which holds only in-frame ones; the method was immunoSEQ multiplex PCR. Clonal size and the V and J genes are those of that table, whereas D and trimming came from the DNA. The sample has approximately 120,000 clones, roughly 80% seen once. Trimming pared 1 base from V and 3 bases from J, leaving 19 bases between. CDR3 length equals 18 residues. In germline, CDR1 is LNHDA, CDR2 SQIVND (reference sequence).

Source material: peripheral blood. The TCR sequence derives from a woman aged 60 to 75 with acute or convalescent COVID-19. This chain uses TRBV19 with TRBJ1-5; TRBD1 might be the D (6 bases). The CDR3 sequence is CASSIGIRRGDTNQPQHF. The CDR3 region has the DNA TGTGCCAGTAGTATAGGAATCAGGCGTGGGGACACCAATCAGCCCCAGCATTTT.